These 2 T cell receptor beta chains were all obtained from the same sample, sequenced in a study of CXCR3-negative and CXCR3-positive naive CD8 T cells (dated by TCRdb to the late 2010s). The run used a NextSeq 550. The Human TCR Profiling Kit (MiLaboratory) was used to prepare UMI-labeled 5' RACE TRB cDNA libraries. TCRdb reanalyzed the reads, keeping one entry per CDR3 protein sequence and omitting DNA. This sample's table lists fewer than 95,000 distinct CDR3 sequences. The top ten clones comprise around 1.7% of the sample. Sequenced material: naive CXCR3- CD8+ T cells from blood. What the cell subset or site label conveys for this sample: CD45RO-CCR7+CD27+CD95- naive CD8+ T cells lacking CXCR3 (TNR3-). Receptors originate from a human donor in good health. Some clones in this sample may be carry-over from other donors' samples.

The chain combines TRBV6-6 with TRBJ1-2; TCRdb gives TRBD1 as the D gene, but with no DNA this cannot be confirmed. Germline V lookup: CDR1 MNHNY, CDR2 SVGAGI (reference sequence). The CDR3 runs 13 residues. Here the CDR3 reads CASGTGGKYGYTF.

The CDR3 sequence is CASSYLRGSGSINEQFF. The V and J genes are TRBV6-6 and TRBJ2-1; TCRdb returns TRBD2, unconfirmable since there is no DNA. In germline, CDR1 is MNHNY, CDR2 SVGAGI (reference sequence). This CDR3 region has 17 residues.